This TCR beta chain emerged from a study of cytomegalovirus exposure and HLA in healthy donors. PCR employed 60 Vbeta and 13 Jbeta primers. Libraries were prepared by immunoSEQ multiplex PCR; TCRdb keeps only in-frame clonotypes and omits some of them. The sample shows about 130,000 clones, about 82% of them seen only once. With regard to this clone: What it binds is unknown.

Germline V CDR1 and CDR2: GTSNPN, SVGIG (reference sequence). This CDR3 contains 14 residues. Trimming left V 1 base short and J 8 bases short, with 14 bases between. Study-level results: TCR beta chain V- and J-gene trimming was linked, in a later analysis, to a missense variant in DCLRE1C.

Material for sequencing was PBMCs. The rearrangement joins TRBV30 to TRBJ1-4, with D perhaps matching TRBD1 (5 bases). The origin of this receptor is a boy younger than 18 in good health and CMV-seronegative. This chain's CDR3 is CAWSASRVREKLFF. For the CDR3, the DNA is TGTGCCTGGAGTGCGAGCAGGGTGAGGGAAAAACTGTTTTTT.